A selection of T cell receptor beta chains follows, all from one sample in a study of patients and donors after allogeneic stem cell transplantation. Each CDR3 protein is one row after TCRdb ran MiXCR on the RT-PCR reads. The sample includes 65,000 to 80,000 distinct CDR3 sequences, approximately 26% seen only once; the top ten take 26%. The sample comprised blood, either unsorted or a sorted T cell fraction (not recorded which). These receptors came from a human donor who was either an allogeneic HSCT recipient or a stem cell or donor lymphocyte infusion donor (not recorded which). It is not recorded whose cells these are; they may come from a transplant donor. Both conserved end residues are part of each CDR3. Fields, in order: clone size, J gene, V gene, CDR3 protein. Part of the rows lack a size; the others show once, few, many or a class for expanded clones.

few,TRBJ2-2,TRBV6-5,CASSPSLANTGELFF
.,TRBJ1-5,TRBV6-6,CASSPTAYSNQPQHF
.,TRBJ1-3,TRBV12-3/TRBV12-4,CASSLTGGGNTIYF
.,TRBJ2-1,TRBV7-9,CASSFGTSIEQFF
many,TRBJ1-4,TRBV6-1,CASSRDREYSEKLFF
.,TRBJ2-1,TRBV29-1,CSVDKRGGTYNEQFF
few,TRBJ1-1,TRBV7-9,CASSLSGTNTEAFF
few,TRBJ1-5,TRBV20-1,CSARDEGFSNQPQHF
few,TRBJ1-6,TRBV19,CASSPGTDYSNSPLHF
.,TRBJ2-7,TRBV10-3,CAIRSTGGDEQYF
few,TRBJ2-1,TRBV5-6,CASSLAGIIGGYNEQFF
medium-sized,TRBJ2-1,TRBV7-2,CASSSPFGEQFF
.,TRBJ1-1,TRBV6-2/TRBV6-3,CASSRTNTEAFF
few,TRBJ2-3,TRBV7-9,CASSLGTSGGDTQYF
.,TRBJ2-5,TRBV10-3,CAISDREETQYF
once,TRBJ2-5,TRBV7-7,CASSLEISQETQYF
.,TRBJ2-2,TRBV4-2,CASSPSGGVVGELFF
.,TRBJ2-3,TRBV3-1,CATQRGTTDTQYF
few,TRBJ1-5,TRBV6-2/TRBV6-3,CASSFRVFSNQPQHF
.,TRBJ1-2,TRBV7-2,CASSFSGGYGYTF
few,TRBJ2-1,TRBV11-3,CASSKGLAGGEQFF
.,TRBJ1-2,TRBV12-3/TRBV12-4,CASSFDAYTF
few,TRBJ2-1,TRBV18,CASSPSGLQYYNEQFF
few,TRBJ1-5,TRBV3-1,CASSQGDLLNQPQHF
.,TRBJ2-1,TRBV6-2/TRBV6-3,CASSPRWYHNEQFF
.,TRBJ2-2,TRBV7-6,CASSFLTSRDTTGELFF
few,TRBJ2-2,TRBV7-9,CASSSSAGELFF
.,TRBJ2-6,TRBV3-1,CASSPRDRANSGANVLTF
few,TRBJ2-7,TRBV6-2/TRBV6-3,CASSYRWGLAGGSYEQYF
.,TRBJ1-5,TRBV6-5,CASSYSAGAGDQPQHF
.,TRBJ1-1,TRBV12-3/TRBV12-4,CASSLFGVRGTEAFF
many,TRBJ1-4,TRBV7-9,CASTIDMDKAGRNEKLFF
few,TRBJ2-7,TRBV7-9,CASRKSRDSSYEQYF
.,TRBJ1-2,TRBV2,CASMETLWRLYGYTF
medium-sized,TRBJ1-2,TRBV9,CASSATANYGYTF
few,TRBJ1-2,TRBV20-1,CTPGGNYGYTF
many,TRBJ1-5,TRBV5-6,CASSLGTGSRQPQHF
few,TRBJ1-2,TRBV2,CASIMTGGGYTF
few,TRBJ2-7,TRBV20-1,CSASRFPGLGYEQYF